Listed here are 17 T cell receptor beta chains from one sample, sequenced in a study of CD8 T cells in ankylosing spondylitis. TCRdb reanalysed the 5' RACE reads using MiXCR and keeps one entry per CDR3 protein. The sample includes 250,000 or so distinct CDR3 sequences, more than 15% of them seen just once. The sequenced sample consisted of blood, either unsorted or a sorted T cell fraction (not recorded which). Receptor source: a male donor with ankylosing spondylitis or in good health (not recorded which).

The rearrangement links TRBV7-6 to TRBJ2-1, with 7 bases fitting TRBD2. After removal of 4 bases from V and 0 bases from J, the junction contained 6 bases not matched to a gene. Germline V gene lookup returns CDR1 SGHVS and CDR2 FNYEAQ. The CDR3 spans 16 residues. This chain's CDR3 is CASSSWGGSSYNEQFF. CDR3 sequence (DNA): TGTGCCAGCAGCTCGTGGGGCGGGAGCTCCTACAATGAGCAGTTCTTC.

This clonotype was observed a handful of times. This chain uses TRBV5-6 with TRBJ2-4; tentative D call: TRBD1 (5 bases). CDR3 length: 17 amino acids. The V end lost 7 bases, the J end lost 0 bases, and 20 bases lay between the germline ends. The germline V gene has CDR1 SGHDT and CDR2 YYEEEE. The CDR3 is CASRAWGGSLAKNIQYF. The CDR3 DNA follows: TGTGCCAGCCGAGCTTGGGGCGGCTCTCTAGCCAAAAACATTCAGTACTTC.

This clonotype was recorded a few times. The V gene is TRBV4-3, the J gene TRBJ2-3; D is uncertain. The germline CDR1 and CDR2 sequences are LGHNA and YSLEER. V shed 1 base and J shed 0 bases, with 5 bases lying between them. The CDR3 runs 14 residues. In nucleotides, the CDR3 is TGCGCCAGCAGCCAAGCCCGCAGCACAGATACGCAGTATTTT. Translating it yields CASSQARSTDTQYF.

The CDR3 region is CASSLSPESYEQYF. CDR3 DNA sequence: TGTGCCAGCAGTTTATCTCCTGAATCCTACGAGCAGTACTTC. This rearrangement joins TRBV27 to TRBJ2-7; D is unresolved. Germline CDR1 is MNHEY and CDR2 is SMNVEV (reference sequence). Trimming took off 0 bases at V and 1 base at J, with 7 bases between the two ends. The CDR3 has 14 amino acids.

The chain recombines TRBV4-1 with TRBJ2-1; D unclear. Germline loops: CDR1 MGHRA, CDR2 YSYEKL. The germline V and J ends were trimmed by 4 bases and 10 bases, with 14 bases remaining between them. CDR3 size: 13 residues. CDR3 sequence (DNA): TGCGCCAGCAGCCTAACGACGGCCGGAGAGCAGTTCTTC. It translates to CASSLTTAGEQFF.

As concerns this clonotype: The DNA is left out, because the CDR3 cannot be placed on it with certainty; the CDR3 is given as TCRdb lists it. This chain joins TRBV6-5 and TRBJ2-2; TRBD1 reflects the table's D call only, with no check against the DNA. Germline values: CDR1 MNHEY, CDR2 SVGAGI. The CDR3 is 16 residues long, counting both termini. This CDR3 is CASSYSDRAGTGSCFF.

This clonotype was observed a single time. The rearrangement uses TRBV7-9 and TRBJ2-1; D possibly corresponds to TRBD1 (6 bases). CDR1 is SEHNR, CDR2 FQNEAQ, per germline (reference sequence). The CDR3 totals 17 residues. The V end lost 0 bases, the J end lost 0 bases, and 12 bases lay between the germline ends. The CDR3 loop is CASSLAEQGDSYNEQFF. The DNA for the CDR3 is TGTGCCAGCAGCTTAGCAGAACAGGGAGACTCCTACAATGAGCAGTTCTTC.

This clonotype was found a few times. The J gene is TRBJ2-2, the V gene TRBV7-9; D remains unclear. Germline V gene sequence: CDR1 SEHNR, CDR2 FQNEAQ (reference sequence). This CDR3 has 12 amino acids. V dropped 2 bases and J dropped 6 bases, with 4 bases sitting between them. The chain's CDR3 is CASSLYPGELFF. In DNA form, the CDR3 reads TGTGCCAGCAGCTTATACCCCGGGGAGCTGTTTTTT. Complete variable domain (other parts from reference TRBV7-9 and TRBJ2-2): DTGVSQNPRHKITKRGQNVTFRCDPISEHNRLYWYRQTLGQGPEFLTYFQNEAQLEKSRLLSDRFSAERPKGSFSTLEIQRTEQGDSAMYLCASSLYPGELFFGEGSRLTVL.

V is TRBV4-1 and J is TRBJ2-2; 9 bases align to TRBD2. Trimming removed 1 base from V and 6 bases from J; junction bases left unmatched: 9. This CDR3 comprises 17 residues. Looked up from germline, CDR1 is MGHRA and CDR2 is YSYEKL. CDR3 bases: TGCGCCAGCAGCCAAGTTCTAGCGGGAAAGGAGTCCGGGGAGCTGTTTTTT. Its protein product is CASSQVLAGKESGELFF.

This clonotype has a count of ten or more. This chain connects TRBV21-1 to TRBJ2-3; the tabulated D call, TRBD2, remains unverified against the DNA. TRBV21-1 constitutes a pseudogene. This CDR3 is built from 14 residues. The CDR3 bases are TGTGCCAGCAGCAAAGAACTAGCCTCCGATACGCAGTATTTT. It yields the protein CASSKELASDTQYF.

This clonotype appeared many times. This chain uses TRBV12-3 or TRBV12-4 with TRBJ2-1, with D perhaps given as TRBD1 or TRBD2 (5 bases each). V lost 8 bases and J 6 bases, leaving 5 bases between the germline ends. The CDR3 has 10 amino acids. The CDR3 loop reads CASGGNEQFF. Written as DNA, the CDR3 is TGTGCCAGCGGGGGCAATGAGCAGTTCTTC.

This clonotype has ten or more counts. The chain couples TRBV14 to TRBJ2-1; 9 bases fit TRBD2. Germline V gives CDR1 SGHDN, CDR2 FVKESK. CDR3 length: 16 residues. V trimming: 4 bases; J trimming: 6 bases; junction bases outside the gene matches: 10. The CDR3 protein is CASSLSVASGINEQFF. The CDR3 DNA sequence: TGTGCCAGCAGCCTTTCCGTAGCTAGCGGGATCAATGAGCAGTTCTTC.

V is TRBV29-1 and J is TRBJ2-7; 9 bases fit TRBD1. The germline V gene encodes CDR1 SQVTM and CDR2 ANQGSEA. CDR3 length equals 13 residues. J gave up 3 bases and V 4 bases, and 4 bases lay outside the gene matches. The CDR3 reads CSVVGTGLYEQYF. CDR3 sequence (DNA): TGCAGCGTTGTCGGGACAGGGCTCTACGAGCAGTACTTC.

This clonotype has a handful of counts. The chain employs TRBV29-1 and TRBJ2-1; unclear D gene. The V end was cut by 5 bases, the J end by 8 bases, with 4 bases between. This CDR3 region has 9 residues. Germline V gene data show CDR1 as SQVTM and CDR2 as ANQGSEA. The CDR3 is CSVSDEQFF. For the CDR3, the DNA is TGCAGCGTTTCTGATGAGCAGTTCTTC.

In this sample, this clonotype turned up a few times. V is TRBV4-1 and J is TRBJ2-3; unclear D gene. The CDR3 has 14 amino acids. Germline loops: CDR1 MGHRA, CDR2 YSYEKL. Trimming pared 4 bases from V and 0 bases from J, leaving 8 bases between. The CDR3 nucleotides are TGCGCCAGCAGCCCCTTTGCTAGCACAGATACGCAGTATTTT. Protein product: CASSPFASTDTQYF.

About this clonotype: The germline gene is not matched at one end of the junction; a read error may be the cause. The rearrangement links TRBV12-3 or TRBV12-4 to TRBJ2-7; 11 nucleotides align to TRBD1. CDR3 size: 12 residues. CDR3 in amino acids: CASSSRTGGENF. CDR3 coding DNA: TGTGCCAGCAGTTCAAGGACAGGGGGCGAGAACTTC.

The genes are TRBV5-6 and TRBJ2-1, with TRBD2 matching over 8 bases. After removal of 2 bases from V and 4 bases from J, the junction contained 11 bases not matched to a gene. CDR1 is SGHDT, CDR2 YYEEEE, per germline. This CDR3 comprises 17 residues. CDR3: CASSFSSGTPDYNEQFF. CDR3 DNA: TGTGCCAGCAGCTTCAGTAGCGGGACTCCCGATTACAATGAGCAGTTCTTC.